This paragraph covers one T cell receptor (beta chain) sequence. The record originates from a study of T cell changes during pregnancy in multiple sclerosis. Trimming took off 0 bases at V and 3 bases at J, with 10 bases between the two ends. Per the germline V gene, CDR1 is SGDLS and CDR2 is YYNGEE. The CDR3 is 14 amino acids. Data came from immunoSEQ multiplex PCR; TCRdb stores just in-frame clones and leaves some out. The sample holds about 96,000 clones; approximately 92% are singletons and the top ten take under 3%. The sequencing used peripheral blood, collected in the first trimester of pregnancy. The chain carries TRBV9 and TRBJ2-7, with D uncertain. The clonotype originates from a female donor with multiple sclerosis, enrolled in a pregnancy study. CDR3: CASSVGLVFYEQYF. The CDR3 DNA is TGTGCCAGCAGCGTAGGCCTAGTCTTCTACGAGCAGTACTTC.